The 32 T cell receptor beta chains listed next were all sequenced from one sample in a study of identical twins. TCRdb reprocessed the 5' RACE reads with MiXCR, giving one entry per CDR3 protein. The repertoire includes about 200,000 distinct CDR3 sequences, 7.5% of them detected once, and about 1.9% sits in the top ten. These data were likewise used in another study, on yellow fever vaccine responses in identical twins.

Sequencing was carried out using memory (CD45RO+) T cells sorted from blood. These receptors were collected from a woman aged 18-29 years in good health.

This clonotype was recorded a few times. V gene TRBV29-1 combines with J gene TRBJ2-5; D is unclear. This CDR3 is 10 amino acids long. Trimming removed 4 bases from V and 4 bases from J, with 4 bases in between. CDR1 is SQVTM and CDR2 is ANQGSEA in the germline V gene. The CDR3 bases are TGCAGCGTTGCCTCAGAGACCCAGTACTTC. Its protein is CSVASETQYF. Based on the CDR3 plus reference TRBV29-1 and TRBJ2-5, the full variable domain is SAVISQKPSRDICQRGTSLTIQCQVDSQVTMMFWYRQQPGQSLTLIATANQGSEATYESGFVIDKFPISRPNLTFSTLTVSNMSPEDSSIYLCSVASETQYFGPGTRLLVL.

The gene calls are TRBV3-1 and TRBJ2-7; D perhaps matches TRBD1 (5 bases). The CDR3 is 15 amino acids. CDR1 and CDR2 from the germline V gene are LGHDT and YNNKEL (reference sequence). V was trimmed by 5 bases and J by 2 bases, leaving 16 bases between them. The CDR3 DNA follows: TGTGCCAGCAGCTCGAACAGGCTAAACGCCTACGAGCAGTACTTC. As protein: CASSSNRLNAYEQYF.

This clonotype has at least ten counts. This chain joins TRBV10-3 and TRBJ2-5; tentatively, D is TRBD1 or TRBD2 (7 bases each). Trimming cost V 0 bases and J 2 bases, with 10 bases left between them. The CDR3 runs 15 residues. Germline lookup yields CDR1 ENHRY and CDR2 SYGVKD. The CDR3 nucleotides read TGTGCCATCAGTGAGTCAGCGGGACAGCAAGAGACCCAGTACTTC. Protein sequence: CAISESAGQQETQYF.

This clonotype was counted ten times or more. This chain joins TRBV20-1 and TRBJ2-7; TRBD1 aligns across 10 bases. The CDR3 spans 15 residues. The germline V gene encodes CDR1 DFQATT and CDR2 SNEGSKA (reference sequence). The ends lost 0 bases at V and 2 bases at J; junction bases unmatched: 4. The CDR3 coding sequence is TGCAGTGCTAGAGATTTCGGGACAGGGGCCTACGAGCAGTACTTC. As protein: CSARDFGTGAYEQYF.

This clonotype was seen a few times. This chain uses TRBV20-1 with TRBJ2-5; perhaps TRBD1 as D (6 bases). The CDR3 consists of 10 residues. Germline V gene data show CDR1 as DFQATT and CDR2 as SNEGSKA (reference sequence). V lost 3 bases to trimming and J lost 9 bases, with 8 bases between them. CDR3 coding DNA: TGCAGTGCTAGGAGACAGGCCCAGTACTTC. Translating it yields CSARRQAQYF.

The CDR3 DNA sequence: TGTGCCAGCTCACCCCGGGGTAGCGGGAGATCTATGGGAAATGAGCAGTTCTTC. Protein sequence: CASSPRGSGRSMGNEQFF. The chain combines TRBV18 with TRBJ2-1, with 9 positions matching TRBD2. V dropped 3 bases and J dropped 7; count of bases not matched to a gene: 16. This CDR3 is built from 18 residues. Per germline, CDR1 KGHSH and CDR2 LQKENI.

Only a few counts were recorded for this clonotype. This chain uses TRBV29-1 with TRBJ1-2; D may be TRBD1 (5 bases). Trimming cost V 4 bases and J 9 bases, with 9 bases left between them. This CDR3 has 10 residues. From germline, CDR1 is SQVTM and CDR2 ANQGSEA. The CDR3 DNA sequence: TGCAGCGTTGTGGGGGAAAGCTACACCTTC. This sequence encodes CSVVGESYTF.

In this sample, this clonotype turned up many times. The chain links TRBV9 to TRBJ2-4; D possibly corresponds to TRBD2 (6 bases). Between the trimmed V and J ends, which lost 4 bases and 8 bases, there was a span of 16 bases. The CDR3 length is 14 residues. The germline V gene has CDR1 SGDLS and CDR2 YYNGEE. Here the CDR3 reads CASSNPRRGDIQYF. The CDR3, as DNA: TGTGCCAGCAGCAACCCCCGGCGGGGAGACATTCAGTACTTC.

This clonotype was observed many times. The CDR3: CASSGSSGGSDTQYF. The CDR3 region has the DNA TGTGCCAGCAGTGGCTCGAGCGGGGGATCAGATACGCAGTATTTT. The chain couples TRBV6-4 to TRBJ2-3; TRBD2 matches 8 bases. Trimming at V came to 4 bases and at J to 4 bases, leaving 7 bases not matched to a gene. There are 15 residues in the CDR3. The germline V gene encodes CDR1 MRHNA and CDR2 SNTAGT.

This clonotype was detected many times. The chain has TRBV12-3 or TRBV12-4 and TRBJ2-2; no firm D call. V lost 3 bases to trimming and J lost 5 bases, with 13 bases between them. CDR3 length: 15 amino acids. CDR3 protein: CASSFLSGSTGELFF. CDR3 sequence (DNA): TGTGCCAGCAGTTTTTTATCAGGAAGTACCGGGGAGCTGTTTTTT.

The sample holds a few counts of this clonotype. The chain carries TRBV6-4 and TRBJ2-1; TRBD2 is a possible D gene (5 bases). Germline-derived CDR1 and CDR2 are MRHNA and SNTAGT. Deletions cut 4 bases from V and 0 bases from J, with 13 bases between. This CDR3 contains 16 residues. The CDR3 coding sequence is TGTGCCAGCAGTGCGGTTAGCGCGAGCTCCTACAATGAGCAGTTCTTC. It is translated as CASSAVSASSYNEQFF.

This sequence joins TRBV7-3 and TRBJ1-1; TRBD1 matches 7 bases. Looked up from germline, CDR1 is SGHTA and CDR2 is FQGTGA. The length of the CDR3 is 12 residues. V shed 6 bases and J 8 bases; nucleotides not matched to a gene: 6. CDR3 nucleotides: TGTGCCAGCAGTAAGGACAGGCTGGAAGCTTTCTTT. It encodes CASSKDRLEAFF.

This clonotype has a handful of counts. The chain joins TRBV10-3 to TRBJ2-4; no reliable D call. Germline lookup yields CDR1 ENHRY and CDR2 SYGVKD. This CDR3 has 14 residues. Trimming stripped 9 bases from V and 0 bases from J, with 12 bases between. The CDR3, as DNA: TGTGCCATACGCCCCGCCGGAGCCAAAAACATTCAGTACTTC. Translating gives CAIRPAGAKNIQYF.

This clonotype was seen many times. The chain carries TRBV7-9 and TRBJ2-1, with D unresolved. CDR3 length: 13 amino acids. Germline V CDR1 and CDR2: SEHNR, FQNEAQ (reference sequence). The V end was cut by 2 bases, the J end by 6 bases, with 8 bases between. The CDR3 nucleotides read TGTGCCAGCAGCTTAACACTTGGCAATGAGCAGTTCTTC. Translation gives CASSLTLGNEQFF.

This clonotype has only a few counts. This chain connects TRBV7-3 to TRBJ2-1; the match to TRBD2 covers 8 bases. V was clipped by 5 bases and J by 7 bases; unmatched bases: 4. The V gene's germline CDR1 is SGHTA and CDR2 FQGTGA. The CDR3 loop spans 13 amino acids. The CDR3 loop reads CASSRGGSNEQFF. The CDR3 nucleotides are TGTGCCAGCAGCCGGGGGGGATCAAATGAGCAGTTCTTC.

This clonotype occurred a few times. This sequence joins TRBV10-3 and TRBJ1-3, with 7 bases aligning to TRBD1. The CDR3 length is 14 residues. Germline-derived CDR1 and CDR2 are ENHRY and SYGVKD. The junction had 4 bases not matched to a gene; V was cut back by 0 bases and J by 8 bases. The CDR3 is CAISESTTGDTIYF. In DNA form, the CDR3 reads TGTGCCATCAGTGAGTCGACAACAGGGGACACCATATATTTT.

In its sample, this clonotype was seen many times. The V gene is TRBV18, the J gene TRBJ1-1; D remains ambiguous. CDR1 and CDR2 (germline): KGHSH, LQKENI. The CDR3 runs 11 residues. Deletions cut 3 bases from V and 7 bases from J, with 6 bases between. Here the CDR3 DNA reads TGTGCCAGCTCACCTCAGAATGAAGCTTTCTTT. It yields the protein CASSPQNEAFF.

This clonotype was seen many times. V usage is TRBV12-3 or TRBV12-4 and J usage is TRBJ1-1, with D possibly being TRBD1 (5 bases). The CDR3 has 14 residues. Between the trimmed V and J ends, which lost 6 bases and 6 bases, there was a span of 17 bases. The CDR3 coding sequence is TGTGCCAGCAGAACTCCAGGGATCTCGGCTGAAGCTTTCTTT. Amino acids: CASRTPGISAEAFF.

The V call is TRBV4-3, the J call TRBJ2-3, with D possibly matching TRBD2 (6 bases). This CDR3 comprises 16 residues. Trimming left V 0 bases short and J 1 base short, with 11 bases between. Germline loops: CDR1 LGHNA, CDR2 YSLEER. CDR3 DNA sequence: TGCGCCAGCAGCCAAGACGGACTAACCCGCACAGATACGCAGTATTTT. This codes for CASSQDGLTRTDTQYF.

The J gene is TRBJ2-1, the V gene TRBV27; D gene unclear. Looked up from germline, CDR1 is MNHEY and CDR2 is SMNVEV (reference sequence). The CDR3 has 16 residues. Trimming removed 5 bases from V and 6 bases from J, with 20 bases in between. CDR3 bases: TGTGCCAGCAGTCTCTCACTTGCGAGAGCTCGCAATGAGCAGTTCTTC. The encoded protein is CASSLSLARARNEQFF.

V usage is TRBV5-6 and J usage is TRBJ2-7, with D perhaps matching TRBD2 (6 bases). The V end was cut by 1 base, the J end by 0 bases, with 11 bases between. In germline, CDR1 is SGHDT, CDR2 YYEEEE. The CDR3 is made up of 15 amino acids. The CDR3 sequence: CASSLYGGDSYEQYF. CDR3 sequence (DNA): TGTGCCAGCAGCTTGTATGGCGGGGACTCCTACGAGCAGTACTTC.

The CDR3, as DNA: TGTGCCAGCAGCGTTCACGAGAACACTGAAGCTTTCTTT. This sequence encodes CASSVHENTEAFF. The V call is TRBV9, the J call TRBJ1-1; D not certain. V lost 2 bases to trimming and J lost 1 base, with 6 bases between them. The CDR3 totals 13 residues. CDR1 SGDLS and CDR2 YYNGEE come from the germline V gene. The full variable domain, with the rest looked up from reference TRBV9 and TRBJ1-1, is DSGVTQTPKHLITATGQRVTLRCSPRSGDLSVYWYQQSLDQGLQFLIQYYNGEERAKGNILERFSAQQFPDLHSELNLSSLELGDSALYFCASSVHENTEAFFGQGTRLTVV.

This clonotype was counted many times. This chain connects TRBV5-1 to TRBJ2-1; TRBD2 matches at 8 bases. CDR1 and CDR2 (germline): SGHRS, YFSETQ. Unmatched junction bases numbered 11, after V lost 3 bases and J lost 9 bases. The CDR3 is 15 residues long. The CDR3 DNA sequence: TGCGCCAGCAGCTGGGACTTCGGCGGGGGGTCTGAGCAGTTCTTC. Its protein product is CASSWDFGGGSEQFF.

This clonotype has just a few counts. This chain joins TRBV10-3 and TRBJ2-3; 10 nucleotides agree with TRBD2. The V gene's germline CDR1 is ENHRY and CDR2 SYGVKD. The J segment lost 6 bases and the V segment lost 1 base, leaving 4 bases of the junction unmatched. This CDR3 has 15 amino acids. CDR3 sequence (DNA): TGTGCCATCAGTGAGTTAGCGGGGGGCCTGGATACGCAGTATTTT. It codes for CAISELAGGLDTQYF.

This clonotype was seen a few times. The rearrangement joins TRBV6-2 or TRBV6-3 to TRBJ2-6; D is perhaps TRBD2 (6 bases). CDR3 length: 15 residues. V was clipped by 5 bases and J by 2 bases, with 10 bases between them. Germline loops: CDR1 MNHEY, CDR2 SVGEGT. The CDR3 region is CASSRRVPGANVLTF. The CDR3, as DNA: TGTGCCAGCAGTAGGAGGGTCCCTGGGGCCAACGTCCTGACTTTC.

The V gene is TRBV20-1, the J gene TRBJ1-1; D is ambiguous. CDR3 length: 14 amino acids. The germline CDR1 and CDR2 sequences are DFQATT and SNEGSKA (reference sequence). The V end was cut by 3 bases, the J end by 4 bases, with 15 bases between. The CDR3 sequence: CSARTGNMGTEAFF. The CDR3 DNA is TGCAGTGCTAGGACGGGGAACATGGGCACTGAAGCTTTCTTT.

This clonotype was found a few times. The rearrangement uses TRBV10-3 and TRBJ1-6; 9 bases map to TRBD1. The CDR3 sequence is 14 residues long. V lost 6 bases to trimming and J lost 5 bases; unmatched junction nucleotides: 2. Germline V CDR1 and CDR2: ENHRY, SYGVKD. In DNA form, the CDR3 reads TGTGCCATCAGGAGGACAGGGGATAATTCACCCCTCCACTTT. Its protein is CAIRRTGDNSPLHF.

This clonotype was seen only a few times. J is TRBJ2-7 and V is TRBV20-1, with TRBD1 matching 10 bases. V was pared by 3 bases and J by 5 bases, with 10 bases of the junction left unmatched. This CDR3 has 15 amino acids. Germline CDR1 DFQATT, CDR2 SNEGSKA (reference sequence). Written as DNA, the CDR3 is TGCAGTGCTAGTGGGGCCGGGACAGGGGCGAACGAGCAGTACTTC. It translates to CSASGAGTGANEQYF.

This clonotype was counted between two and nine times. This chain connects TRBV6-2 or TRBV6-3 to TRBJ2-6, with a weak D call TRBD1 (6 bases). This CDR3 is built from 16 residues. The V end was cut by 4 bases, the J end by 0 bases, with 10 bases between. Germline CDR1 is MNHEY and CDR2 is SVGEGT. CDR3 DNA sequence: TGTGCCAGCAGTTTACAGGGTTTCTCTGGGGCCAACGTCCTGACTTTC. Its protein product is CASSLQGFSGANVLTF.

The table lists this clonotype with many counts. This rearrangement joins TRBV4-3 to TRBJ1-5; D gene ambiguous. The CDR3 has 14 amino acids. Germline CDR1 reads LGHNA; CDR2 reads YSLEER. Trimming left V 0 bases short and J 6 bases short, with 9 bases between. The CDR3 sequence is CASSQEASGQPQHF. Written as DNA, the CDR3 is TGCGCCAGCAGCCAAGAAGCTAGCGGTCAGCCCCAGCATTTT.

This clonotype was seen at least ten times. The chain joins TRBV2 to TRBJ1-5; TRBD1 matches at 7 bases. V shed 6 bases, J shed 3 bases, and the junction held 2 bases outside the gene matches. Germline values: CDR1 SNHLY, CDR2 FYNNEI. This CDR3 comprises 13 residues. The CDR3 DNA sequence: TGTGCCAGCAGGGACAGGACCAATCAGCCCCAGCATTTT. Amino acids: CASRDRTNQPQHF.

This clonotype was observed a handful of times. The rearrangement links TRBV5-1 to TRBJ2-7, with 8 bases fitting TRBD1. The CDR3 extends over 16 amino acids. The trim removed 4 bases at V and 2 bases at J, leaving 11 bases unmatched. Per the germline V gene, CDR1 is SGHRS and CDR2 is YFSETQ. CDR3 region: CASSLTGQGAPYEQYF. The CDR3 bases are TGCGCCAGCAGCCTAACGGGGCAGGGGGCTCCCTACGAGCAGTACTTC.